This TCR beta chain derives from a study of CD8+CD57+ T cells in acquired aplastic anemia. As for this clonotype: Its antigen remains unidentified.

Study conclusions and caveats: Patients and controls shared 25 to 30 CD8+ CDR3 sequences, which appeared highly expressed in patients and within their immunodominant clones.

CDR3 length equals 17 residues. Germline V gene data show CDR1 as SGHVS and CDR2 as FQNEAQ. J gave up 7 bases and V 1 base, and 10 bases lay outside the gene matches. Genomic DNA, the template, was used for profiling of the TCR beta VDJ and CDR3. TCRdb reanalysed the reads using MiXCR and keeps one entry per CDR3 protein. The table lists approximately 190,000 distinct CDR3 sequences, roughly 64% of them singletons. The sequenced material came from sorted CD4+, CD8+, or CD8+CD57+ T cells (not recorded which) from PBMCs. The receptor's source is a human donor with severe aplastic anemia or a healthy control (not recorded which). V and J are TRBV7-8 and TRBJ1-5, with TRBD1 identical over 10 bases. CDR3 in DNA: TGTGCCAGCAGCTTAGAGTGGGTCCCGGGACAGGGGCAGCCCCAGCATTTT. Its protein is CASSLEWVPGQGQPQHF.